The subject of this entry is one T cell receptor (beta chain). Its specific antigen is unknown. Base quality data are lacking; no much larger clone is found one base away. High-throughput TCR beta sequencing profiled peripheral blood CD8+ and CD4+ T cells from healthy donors, Susac syndrome patients and multiple sclerosis patients. Healthy donors were age- and sex-matched controls. Bulk CD8+ and CD4+ T cells were purified by magnetic negative isolation, whereas CD8+ TEMRA cells were enriched by FACS. Blood was drawn into EDTA tubes, processed within 24 hours, and PBMCs were isolated by density gradient centrifugation. PBMCs intended for TCR sequencing were cryopreserved in liquid nitrogen and thawed later in a water bath at 37 degrees C. A purity of at least 90% was achieved for sorted or isolated CD4+, CD8+ and CD8+ TEMRA cells. The source of the sample is a study of CD8 T cells in Susac syndrome (dated by TCRdb to between 2018 and 2021). The study in broad terms: Repertoire sequencing was used to test whether CD8+ T cell activation and differentiation in Susac syndrome was antigen driven. Overall results and qualifications from the work: The study acknowledged that relatively few individuals were included in the TCR sequencing and HLA analysis.

Based on the germline V gene, the CDR1 and CDR2 sequences are SNHLY and FYNNEI. V is pared back by 6 bases and J by 7 bases, with 9 bases lying between the germline termini. The CDR3 starts with the cysteine, ends with the phenylalanine, and has 12 residues. The only DNA kept is the CDR3, 36 bases in frame from the first base. RNA was extracted using the RNeasy kit, and about 0.5 to 1 ug of the RNA was reverse transcribed with random hexamers. The immunoSEQ multiplex PCR assay, covering 54 Vbeta and 13 Jbeta segments, was used to amplify TCR beta CDR3 regions. To correct PCR amplification bias, a synthetic template baseline was used for both primer optimization and computational correction. Turning to the authors' computational methods: Only productive sequences were kept, with reads annotated to V, D and J genes according to IMGT and analyzed in immunoSEQ Analyzer. Clonality was calculated as one minus the Shannon entropy normalized by log2 of the number of productive unique sequences. Public and private clones were assessed among the 100 most prevalent clones of each patient and control. Clones were defined as Susac-specific when absent from the healthy and MS cohorts, from fewer than 1,200 published viral clones and from other ImmuneACCESS disease sequences. TCRdb reprocessed the public reads (quality trimming at Q25 with fastp, clone calling with MiXCR) and kept in-frame beta chains. Rows are unified per CDR3 protein, each entry keeping the most common DNA and genes. Here the V and J calls rest on TCRdb's processing, not on the authors' analysis. This sample comprises around 190,000 distinct CDR3 sequences, over 85% of them detected only once. The ten top clones hold about 0.095% of the sample.

The sample comprised CD4+ T cells from PBMCs. The sequence was collected from a human donor in good health. This chain is built from TRBV2 and TRBJ1-4, with an unclear D gene assignment. The sequence in DNA is TGTGCCAGCAGGGGGAATGGTGAAAAACTGTTTTTT. It is translated as CASRGNGEKLFF.